What follows are 22 T cell receptor beta chains derived from one specimen sequenced in a study of blood T cells in healthy people across ages. For the second PCR, which ran for about 7 to 11 cycles, a sample-barcoded 5' primer and a J-beta primer mix were used. TCRdb re-called the 5' RACE reads with MiXCR, one entry per CDR3 protein. Of 1.5 million to 1.8 million distinct CDR3 sequences in the sample, 35% to 45% were seen once. Sequenced material: blood. Receptors originate from a woman in her late teens or twenties in good health.

The chain combines TRBV6-5 with TRBJ2-7; 12 bases line up with TRBD2. Germline values: CDR1 MNHEY, CDR2 SVGAGI. J gave up 7 bases and V 6 bases, and 13 bases lay outside the gene matches. There are 16 residues in the CDR3. CDR3: CASSWVTSGGSNEQYF. CDR3 nucleotides: TGTGCCAGCAGCTGGGTCACTAGCGGGGGGTCTAATGAGCAGTACTTC.

This chain connects TRBV10-3 to TRBJ2-1; 12 nucleotides match TRBD2. V shed 2 bases, J shed 5 bases, and the junction held 4 bases outside the gene matches. The CDR3 is made up of 16 amino acids. The germline gives CDR1 ENHRY, CDR2 SYGVKD. The CDR3 region is CAISEPTSGRHNEQFF. The DNA for the CDR3 is TGTGCCATCAGTGAGCCCACTAGCGGGAGGCACAATGAGCAGTTCTTC.

This rearrangement joins TRBV29-1 to TRBJ2-2; D assignment may be TRBD1 or TRBD2 (6 bases each). The germline gives CDR1 SQVTM, CDR2 ANQGSEA. The ends were cut back, 2 bases at V and 2 bases at J, with 12 bases in the middle. The length of the CDR3 is 15 residues. CDR3 residues: CSVELGGGNTGELFF. CDR3 DNA: TGCAGCGTTGAATTAGGAGGGGGAAACACCGGGGAGCTGTTTTTT.

The J gene is TRBJ2-3, the V gene TRBV29-1; D may be TRBD2 (6 bases). Germline values: CDR1 SQVTM, CDR2 ANQGSEA. The germline V and J ends were trimmed by 4 bases and 0 bases, with 11 bases remaining between them. There are 14 residues in the CDR3. CDR3 sequence: CSVGVAVSTDTQYF. CDR3 coding DNA: TGCAGCGTTGGAGTAGCGGTTAGCACAGATACGCAGTATTTT.

V usage is TRBV9 and J usage is TRBJ2-1; a possible D gene is TRBD1 (6 bases). Trimming stripped 3 bases from V and 4 bases from J, with 17 bases between. CDR1 SGDLS and CDR2 YYNGEE come from the germline V gene. This CDR3 spans 16 amino acids. DNA for the CDR3: TGTGCCAGCAGCGCGGTAGTTACAGGGTCGTACAATGAGCAGTTCTTC. Translation gives CASSAVVTGSYNEQFF.

This clonotype has only a few counts. The chain recombines TRBV4-1 with TRBJ1-5; the D gene is possibly TRBD1 (5 bases). This CDR3 has 15 amino acids. Germline V gives CDR1 MGHRA, CDR2 YSYEKL. Trimming took 3 bases from V and 0 from J, leaving 9 bases between them. CDR3 in DNA: TGCGCCAGCAGCCAGAACAGGTTTAGCAATCAGCCCCAGCATTTT. Its protein is CASSQNRFSNQPQHF.

This clonotype occurred a few times. This rearrangement joins TRBV10-3 to TRBJ1-2; D is perhaps TRBD1 (6 bases). CDR1 and CDR2 (germline): ENHRY, SYGVKD. The CDR3 is 17 amino acids. The V and J ends lost 0 bases and 4 bases respectively, with 18 bases between them. CDR3 in amino acids: CAISESTLGATRYGYTF. Written as DNA, the CDR3 is TGTGCCATCAGTGAGTCGACTCTGGGGGCCACGCGCTATGGCTACACCTTC.

The V call is TRBV15, the J call TRBJ1-5; D is unresolved. Germline-derived CDR1 and CDR2 are LNHNV and YYDKDF (reference sequence). The CDR3 extends over 16 amino acids. Trimming cost V 8 bases and J 2 bases, with 19 bases left between them. The CDR3 loop reads CATAPRPDRRNQPQHF. The CDR3, as DNA: TGTGCCACCGCACCGAGGCCTGATCGGCGCAATCAGCCCCAGCATTTT.

This rearrangement joins TRBV6-1 to TRBJ2-7; TRBD2 might be the D (5 bases). CDR1 is MNHNS, CDR2 SASEGT, per germline. V lost 2 bases and J lost 2, with 10 bases in between. The CDR3 sequence is 14 residues long. This CDR3 is CASSEFPGTYEQYF. CDR3 sequence (DNA): TGTGCCAGCAGTGAATTCCCGGGGACCTACGAGCAGTACTTC.

As concerns this clonotype: A read error may account for a junction end that differs from germline. This chain links TRBV4-3 with TRBJ1-1; 11 bases map to TRBD1. The CDR3 runs 16 residues. Germline CDR1 and CDR2: LGHNA and YSLEER. CDR3 in amino acids: CASSQVGTGGDTEAFF. CDR3 coding DNA: TGCGCCAGCAGCCAAGTGGGGACAGGGGGGGACACTGAAGCTTTTTTT.

V is TRBV15 and J is TRBJ1-1, with 8 bases aligning to TRBD1. The CDR3 extends over 15 amino acids. V was clipped by 2 bases and J by 6 bases; unmatched bases: 8. Germline V CDR1 and CDR2: LNHNV, YYDKDF (reference sequence). CDR3 loop: CATSRYGQGPPEAFF. For the CDR3, the DNA is TGTGCCACCAGCAGATACGGACAGGGCCCCCCTGAAGCTTTCTTT.

The chain uses TRBV3-1 and TRBJ2-7; 12 positions match TRBD2. The germline V gene has CDR1 LGHDT and CDR2 YNNKEL (reference sequence). V trimming: 4 bases; J trimming: 7 bases; junction bases outside the gene matches: 8. This CDR3 region has 15 residues. CDR3 DNA sequence: TGTGCCAGCAGCCCGACTAGCGGGAGACCCAATGAGCAGTACTTC. It translates to CASSPTSGRPNEQYF.

The chain recombines TRBV20-1 with TRBJ2-7, with 7 bases that match TRBD2. The CDR3 loop spans 15 amino acids. CDR1 and CDR2 from the germline V gene are DFQATT and SNEGSKA (reference sequence). The trim removed 0 bases at V and 3 bases at J, leaving 8 bases unmatched. CDR3 residues: CSARDRGLVIYEQYF. The CDR3 DNA is TGCAGTGCTAGAGATCGAGGACTAGTGATCTACGAGCAGTACTTC.

The chain combines TRBV7-2 with TRBJ2-1; D unclear. The CDR3 runs to 12 residues. Germline CDR1 is SGHTA and CDR2 is FQGNSA. V was shortened by 1 base and J by 15 bases, with 13 bases between the two germline ends. DNA for the CDR3: TGTGCCAGCAGCTTAGACGTCCGAATTACGTTCTTC. As protein: CASSLDVRITFF.

The genes are TRBV9 and TRBJ2-3; TRBD2 aligns across 11 bases. The germline V gene has CDR1 SGDLS and CDR2 YYNGEE. The V and J ends lost 0 bases and 6 bases, in that order; junction bases with no gene match: 3. The CDR3 covers 15 residues. The CDR3 coding sequence is TGTGCCAGCAGCGTAGATCGACTAGCGGGGGATACGCAGTATTTT. Amino acids: CASSVDRLAGDTQYF.

The chain joins TRBV7-9 to TRBJ1-4, with D uncertain. CDR3 length equals 15 residues. Trimming shortened V by 4 bases and J by 3 bases, and 12 bases separated the two germline ends. Germline V gene sequence: CDR1 SEHNR, CDR2 FQNEAQ (reference sequence). CDR3 DNA: TGTGCCAGCAGCTCTGCTGGGTCCGCTAATGAAAAACTGTTTTTT. Translating gives CASSSAGSANEKLFF.

The chain is built from TRBV20-1 and TRBJ2-5, with no clear D. The CDR3 is made up of 13 amino acids. V was shortened by 4 bases and J by 1 base, with 10 bases between the two germline ends. CDR1 is DFQATT and CDR2 is SNEGSKA in the germline V gene (reference sequence). The CDR3 region is CSAKRSLQETQYF. The DNA of the CDR3 is TGCAGTGCTAAGAGGTCCCTCCAAGAGACCCAGTACTTC.

DNA for the CDR3: TGTGCCAGCAGCCAAGAAGGGACTGGGCTGAAAGCTTTCTTT. Translating gives CASSQEGTGLKAFF. The rearrangement uses TRBV3-1 and TRBJ1-1, with D tentatively TRBD1 (5 bases). Trimming removed 0 bases at V and 9 bases at J, with 14 bases between. The CDR3 covers 14 residues. Germline CDR1 is LGHDT and CDR2 is YNNKEL (reference sequence). Combining the CDR3 with reference TRBV3-1 and TRBJ1-1 gives the whole variable domain DTAVSQTPKYLVTQMGNDKSIKCEQNLGHDTMYWYKQDSKKFLKIMFSYNNKELIINETVPNRFSPKSPDKAHLNLHINSLELGDSAVYFCASSQEGTGLKAFFGQGTRLTVV.

The chain carries TRBV12-3 or TRBV12-4 and TRBJ2-1, with 12 bases lining up with TRBD2. The CDR3 has 17 residues. V shed 1 base and J 7 bases; nucleotides not matched to a gene: 8. CDR3 residues: CASSLGRLAGVGNEQFF. CDR3 bases: TGTGCCAGCAGTTTAGGAAGACTAGCGGGGGTAGGGAATGAGCAGTTCTTC.

This clonotype appeared a few times. The chain uses TRBV3-1 and TRBJ2-1, with a tentative D call TRBD2 (6 bases). Trimming stripped 4 bases from V and 0 bases from J, with 19 bases between. The CDR3 is 18 amino acids. Germline loops: CDR1 LGHDT, CDR2 YNNKEL (reference sequence). CDR3 nucleotide sequence: TGTGCCAGCAGCCCTTCCCGCCTAGCGTTTAGCTCCTACAATGAGCAGTTCTTC. It specifies CASSPSRLAFSSYNEQFF.

This clonotype was picked up a small number of times. The chain combines TRBV29-1 with TRBJ2-5; weak D call: TRBD2 (6 bases). The CDR3 is 14 residues long. Germline V gene lookup returns CDR1 SQVTM and CDR2 ANQGSEA. V was clipped by 0 bases and J by 4 bases, with 12 bases between them. Here the CDR3 reads CSVEERRGRETQYF. In DNA form, the CDR3 reads TGCAGCGTTGAAGAGCGGAGGGGTAGAGAGACCCAGTACTTC.

V usage is TRBV5-6 and J usage is TRBJ2-7, with unresolved D. V dropped 0 bases and J dropped 7 bases, with 8 bases sitting between them. In germline, CDR1 is SGHDT, CDR2 YYEEEE. The CDR3 is 12 amino acids. The CDR3 nucleotides are TGTGCCAGCAGCTTGGGATCGGCGGAGCAGTACTTC. Amino acid sequence: CASSLGSAEQYF.